This T cell receptor (beta chain) was identified in a study of PD-L1 blockade in urothelial cancer (TCRdb year 2017). In the study overall: All patients started therapy around 2014 and received atezolizumab 1,200 mg intravenously every 3 weeks. Blood samples were analyzed 3 weeks after the start of treatment (second dose) and 6 weeks after the start of treatment. Pretreatment blood TCR-seq was available for about 27 patients, at least one posttreatment blood collection was obtained for some 24 patients, and tumor TCR-seq was available for some 24 patients. Fewer than ten patients reached durable clinical benefit, while about 20 patients did not. Somatic, immune and clinical correlates of response to PD-L1 blockade with atezolizumab in urothelial cancer were the focus of an exploratory multi-omic analysis. Blood samples yielded a median of approximately 150,000 T cells and more than 80,000 unique TCRs, with median clonality 0.080. An ECOG performance status of 0 or 1 was recorded for the patients, and 0 to 3 prior chemotherapy regimens had been received by the patients. Pretreatment tumor samples, along with matched peripheral blood serially collected before and after atezolizumab treatment, were subjected to TCR sequencing. Durable clinical benefit was defined as progression-free survival longer than 6 months, and TCR features were also tested against progression-free and overall survival. In the same patients, pretreatment tumors underwent whole exome sequencing and RNA sequencing in addition to TCR sequencing. About 90% of the roughly 29 patients were identified as males with urothelial cancer of bladder origin, and a prior smoking history was reported by 18 of 29 patients. The full study reports these points: Improved progression-free and overall survival was found to be associated with pretreatment peripheral blood TCR clonality below the median. At 3 weeks after the start of treatment, tumor-associated TCR clones in peripheral blood had expanded more in patients with durable benefit (n of about 22, p = 0.022). Because the sample size was small (n ≈ 27) and many exploratory analyses were performed, the results are intended to be hypothesis-generating.

The CDR3 spans 16 residues, from the cysteine through the phenylalanine. CDR3 DNA only is kept here, 48 bases in frame from base 1. V sheds 0 bases and J sheds 6 bases, leaving 17 bases between their ends. The germline V gene sets CDR1 to MGHRA and CDR2 to YSYEKL. Synthetic TCR analog templates were spiked into each PCR to estimate absolute template abundance from read counts. The immunoSEQ assay was used to amplify TCRbeta CDR3 regions from genomic DNA with bias-controlled V and J gene primers. Sequencing of rearranged TCRbeta segments was done at approximately 20X coverage. Turning to the authors' computational methods: Sequencing errors were corrected by clustering and CDR3s were annotated against IMGT to assign V, D and J genes. Downstream analyses used only productive TCRbeta rearrangements and left out out-of-frame or stop-codon sequences. Clonality was computed as one minus Shannon entropy normalized by the log of the number of unique productive sequences. Fisher's exact test with Benjamini-Hochberg correction, at a threshold of adjusted p below 0.01, was used to find clones that differed between time points or between blood and tumor. As stored in TCRdb, this immuneACCESS dataset retains in-frame rearrangements with V and J assigned. A fraction of the clones does not appear; measured against another copy, unresolved V genes explain less than half of the discrepancy, and the remainder lacks a known reason. V and J calls and clone size are those listed in that table; D and trimming were worked out from the DNA. In this sample the table shows 70,000 to 90,000 clones, 85% of which occur a single time. The ten largest account for around an eighth of the sample.

In regard to this clone: The antigen it recognizes is unknown. Per-base qualities were not stored, and no clone one base away is much larger.

The time point label, read with the paper, signifies: pretreatment peripheral blood. A total of some 30 patients with locally advanced or metastatic urothelial carcinoma, treated at Memorial Sloan Kettering on a trial protocol, made up the cohort. Peripheral blood mononuclear cells were collected pretreatment and during treatment, with between 1 and 8 total time points obtained per patient. The Qiagen DNeasy Blood extraction kit was used to purify genomic DNA from total PBMCs and tumor samples. PBMCs were collected pretreatment and during treatment, and were isolated and stored as previously described.

Sequenced material: PBMCs, taken around atezolizumab (anti-PD-L1) treatment. The TCR comes from a man aged 60 to 69 with urothelial cancer. This receptor chain uses TRBV4-1 and TRBJ1-2, with the D gene too uncertain to name. The CDR3 corresponds to CASSQDLGGGGNGYTF. The nucleotide sequence reads as follows: TGCGCCAGCAGCCAAGATCTTGGAGGCGGTGGGAATGGCTACACCTTC.